The TCR beta chain described here comes from a study of CD8+ T cells in alopecia areata. Study in general: C3H/HeJ graft donors with spontaneous alopecia, aged about 6-12 months, supplied skin that was transplanted onto female C3H/HeJ mice aged roughly 6-11 weeks. Whole-study findings and limits: Affected scalp, especially in alopecia totalis/universalis, had a higher clonality than normal scalp did. In scalp samples, resident alphabeta T cells of normal skin are also sequenced.

cDNA reverse transcribed from extracted RNA served as the sequencing template. Sequencing was performed with immunoSEQ multiplex PCR; in TCRdb, only in-frame clones are kept and a portion is missing. The sample shows approximately 110,000 clones, none of them appearing just once. This clone was seen a handful of times. Its matching antigen is unknown. Gene and germline names: mouse. The CDR3 end lies 4 residues beyond the end of the read and is filled in from the germline J gene. Per the germline V gene, CDR1 is SGHSA and CDR2 is FRNQAP. The CDR3 covers 15 residues. Sequenced material: lesional skin. The TCR originated in a C3H/HeJ mouse with alopecia areata. The strain's MHC haplotype is H2-k. The chain uses TRBV16 and TRBJ2-4, with 10 bases identical to TRBD1. The CDR3 here is CASSLDDRGRNTLYF. The sequenced CDR3 bases are TGTGCAAGCAGCTTAGATGACAGGGGGCGAAAC.